This T cell receptor beta chain is from a study of CD8+CD57+ T cells in acquired aplastic anemia (dated by TCRdb to the late 2010s). Regarding the research as a whole: Extracted DNA from sorted CD4+ and CD8+ cells averaged approximately 3 ug, ranging from roughly 0.17 to 27.4 ug. CD8+CD57+ expansion was defined as frequency above the mean frequency observed in healthy subjects.

Comment on this clonotype: This clone's antigen is unknown. This may come from a read error, since a much larger clone is one base off.

Flow cytometry had shown CD8+CD57+ cell expansion in the patients selected for sequencing. Every patient had a diagnosis of severe acquired aplastic anemia based on International Study of Aplastic Anemia and Agranulocytosis and Camitta criteria. No patient had received any therapy when blood was sampled. The study deep-sequenced TCR repertoires of sorted CD4+ and CD8+ blood T cells from severe aplastic anemia patients and healthy subjects. Patients were enrolled in the USA under clinicaltrials.gov protocols 00001620, 01623167, 00001397, 00071045, 00081523 and 00961064. Ficoll-Paque density gradient centrifugation was used to isolate peripheral blood mononuclear cells. Before DNA extraction, CD4+ and CD8+ T cells were sorted with FACS or magnetic beads. Overall results and qualifications from the work: No significant difference in CD8+ Simpson's diversity was found between patients and healthy controls (P=0.060). Some 30 CD8+ CDR3 sequences were shared between patients and controls but appeared highly expressed in patients and within their immunodominant clones.

Genomic DNA served as template for TCR beta VDJ combination and CDR3 sequence profiling. TCR repertoire sequencing was run on an Illumina HiSeq 2000. The paper's data handling went like this. TRBV/TRBJ rearrangement plots, CDR3 size and DJ length profiles, and Simpson's diversity index were used to evaluate the repertoires. The most abundant DNA sequence in the deep sequencing data was defined as the immunodominant clone. CDR3 amino acid sequences were screened for sharing across subjects and were compared with published repertoires and the VDJdb database. TCRdb's own reprocessing of the public reads used fastp at Q25 and MiXCR and kept productive beta chains. Entries are consolidated by CDR3 protein sequence, retaining the most common genes and DNA. These V and J calls derive from TCRdb rather than the authors' analysis. The sample includes approximately 220,000 distinct CDR3 sequences, with less than 60% observed a single time. The top ten clonotypes cover 20% of the sample.

The sample was sorted CD4+, CD8+, or CD8+CD57+ T cells (not recorded which) from PBMCs. The receptor comes from a human donor with aplastic anemia.

The DNA sequence is as follows: TGTGCCAGCAGCTTGGGGGTTAACAACAGGGGCACAGATACGCGGTATTTT. Translation gives CASSLGVNNRGTDTRYF. The chain was built from TRBV5-8 and TRBJ2-3, and 7 junction bases match TRBD1. The CDR3, cysteine through phenylalanine, is 17 amino acids long. Left in the record is the CDR3 DNA by itself, 51 bases read in frame from the first base. According to the germline V gene, CDR1 reads SGHTS and CDR2 reads YDEGEE. When the CDR3 is completed using the reference TRBV5-8 and TRBJ2-3 genes on either side, the full variable domain is EAGVTQSPTHLIKTRGQQATLRCSPISGHTSVYWYQQALGLGLQFLLWYDEGEERNRGNFPPRFSGRQFPNYSSELNVNALELEDSALYLCASSLGVNNRGTDTRYFGPGTRLTVL.